Listed below are T cell receptor beta chains from one sample, sequenced in a study of CD8 T cells in Susac syndrome. TCRdb called the immunoSEQ multiplex PCR reads again in MiXCR, with one record for every CDR3 protein. The table lists over 140,000 distinct CDR3 sequences, just under 95% of them singletons. Sequenced: CD4+ T cells from PBMCs. All receptors derive from a human donor with Susac syndrome. Both conserved end residues are part of each CDR3. Each record gives: CDR3 DNA, CDR3 protein, clone size, V gene, J gene, D gene. The D gene is left open where the match is weak. Clone sizes are given selectively: once, few, many, or a class where the clone is expanded.

DNA: TGTGCCAGCAGCGCGCGACTAGCGGGAGGGAATGAGCAGTTCTTC
CDR3: CASSARLAGGNEQFF
size: once
V: TRBV9
J: TRBJ2-1
D: TRBD2

DNA: TGTGCCAGCAGTGATCTAGCGGTAGATACGCAGTATTTT
CDR3: CASSDLAVDTQYF
size: -
V: TRBV2
J: TRBJ2-3
D: TRBD2

DNA: TGTGCCTGGAGTCGACCGGGACAGGGATACGAAAAACTGTTTTTT
CDR3: CAWSRPGQGYEKLFF
size: -
V: TRBV30
J: TRBJ1-4
D: TRBD1

DNA: TGCAGTGCCGACAGGGCCCAAGAGACCCAGTACTTC
CDR3: CSADRAQETQYF
size: -
V: TRBV20-1
J: TRBJ2-5
D: TRBD1

DNA: TGTGCCAGCAGTTCAAGGGCTACCCAGCATTTT
CDR3: CASSSRATQHF
size: few
V: TRBV12-3/TRBV12-4
J: TRBJ1-5
D: -

DNA: TGTGCCTGGACCGCGGGACAGGGGGACGGCTACACCTTC
CDR3: CAWTAGQGDGYTF
size: -
V: TRBV30
J: TRBJ1-2
D: TRBD1

DNA: TGTGCCAGCAGTGAATATAGATGGAGCACCGGGGAGCTGTTTTTT
CDR3: CASSEYRWSTGELFF
size: -
V: TRBV25-1
J: TRBJ2-2
D: -

DNA: TGCGCCAGCAGCCGGGAGGAGGACAGGGAGGATGAGCAGTTCTTC
CDR3: CASSREEDREDEQFF
size: -
V: TRBV4-3
J: TRBJ2-1
D: TRBD1

DNA: TGTGCCAGCAGCGCTTTCCAGGGATCTGGGGCCAACGTCCTGACTTTC
CDR3: CASSAFQGSGANVLTF
size: -
V: TRBV28
J: TRBJ2-6
D: -

DNA: TGTGCCAGCAGCTTACGTTCCCGAACTAGCTACGAGCAGTACTTC
CDR3: CASSLRSRTSYEQYF
size: once
V: TRBV7-3
J: TRBJ2-7
D: -

DNA: TGCGCCAGCAGCCCTGTCGCCGACTACGAGCAGTACTTC
CDR3: CASSPVADYEQYF
size: -
V: TRBV5-1
J: TRBJ2-7
D: -

DNA: TGTGCCTGGATGGGCGATACTGAAGCTTTCTTT
CDR3: CAWMGDTEAFF
size: -
V: TRBV30
J: TRBJ1-1
D: -

DNA: TGCAGCGCCGCCTCCCCGGGACAGGGCTCTGGCTACACCTTC
CDR3: CSAASPGQGSGYTF
size: -
V: TRBV29-1
J: TRBJ1-2
D: TRBD1

DNA: TGTGCCAGCAGTGATTCCCGGGGGGACATTCAGTACTTC
CDR3: CASSDSRGDIQYF
size: -
V: TRBV25-1
J: TRBJ2-4
D: TRBD2

DNA: TGTGCCAGCAGTGACCCCTCTACCAATGAGCAGTTCTTC
CDR3: CASSDPSTNEQFF
size: -
V: TRBV25-1
J: TRBJ2-1
D: -

DNA: TGTGCCAGCAGCTTACCCGAGGGACGCGGCTACACCTTC
CDR3: CASSLPEGRGYTF
size: -
V: TRBV7-2
J: TRBJ1-2
D: -

DNA: TGTGCCAGCAGTTACGGGCATGAGCAGTTCTTC
CDR3: CASSYGHEQFF
size: -
V: TRBV6-2/TRBV6-3
J: TRBJ2-1
D: -

DNA: TGTGCCAGCAGTCTTGCGGGGTCCGAAGAGACCCAGTACTTC
CDR3: CASSLAGSEETQYF
size: -
V: TRBV3-1
J: TRBJ2-5
D: -

DNA: TGTGCCAGCAGTTTTCTCCCTAGCGGGAGGGGGACAGATACGCAGTATTTT
CDR3: CASSFLPSGRGTDTQYF
size: -
V: TRBV12-3/TRBV12-4
J: TRBJ2-3
D: TRBD2

DNA: TGCGCCAGCAGCGAACAGGGTGGCACTGAAGCTTTCTTT
CDR3: CASSEQGGTEAFF
size: -
V: TRBV10-2
J: TRBJ1-1
D: -

DNA: TGCGCCAGCAGCCGGGAACAGGGTAACGAGCAGTACTTC
CDR3: CASSREQGNEQYF
size: few
V: TRBV4-3
J: TRBJ2-7
D: -

DNA: TGCAGTGCTAGTCTTCAGGGTCGCAATCAGCCCCAGCATTTT
CDR3: CSASLQGRNQPQHF
size: -
V: TRBV20-1
J: TRBJ1-5
D: -

DNA: TGTGCCACCAGTGGGTCAACCGGGGAGCTGTTTTTT
CDR3: CATSGSTGELFF
size: -
V: TRBV24-1
J: TRBJ2-2
D: -

DNA: TGTGCCAGCGACACAGCCACTGGCTACACCTTC
CDR3: CASDTATGYTF
size: -
V: TRBV28
J: TRBJ1-2
D: -

DNA: TGTGCCAGCAGTCGGGGGGGACTGATCTACGAGCAGTACTTC
CDR3: CASSRGGLIYEQYF
size: once
V: TRBV3-1
J: TRBJ2-7
D: TRBD2

DNA: TGCAGTGCTCGGCGGAACTCTGGGGCCAACGTCCTGACTTTC
CDR3: CSARRNSGANVLTF
size: -
V: TRBV20-1
J: TRBJ2-6
D: -

DNA: TGCAGTGCTAGAGATCCAGGGGGATCCTACGAGCAGTACTTC
CDR3: CSARDPGGSYEQYF
size: -
V: TRBV20-1
J: TRBJ2-7
D: TRBD1

DNA: TGTGCCTGGAGTGGCATAGGGGAAGACACCGGGGAGCTGTTTTTT
CDR3: CAWSGIGEDTGELFF
size: -
V: TRBV30
J: TRBJ2-2
D: -

DNA: TGTGCCAGCAGCCAAGTCGGAAGGGCGACCCCCCTCCACTTT
CDR3: CASSQVGRATPLHF
size: once
V: TRBV3-1
J: TRBJ1-6
D: -

DNA: TGTGCCACCAGTGACCTCAGTGGCTACACCTTC
CDR3: CATSDLSGYTF
size: -
V: TRBV24-1
J: TRBJ1-2
D: -

DNA: TGTGCCAGCAGCCAGGGGGGAAGCTCCTACAATGAGCAGTTCTTC
CDR3: CASSQGGSSYNEQFF
size: -
V: TRBV28
J: TRBJ2-1
D: -

DNA: TGTGCCAGCTCACCACCCTACACCGGGGAGCTGTTTTTT
CDR3: CASSPPYTGELFF
size: once
V: TRBV18
J: TRBJ2-2
D: -

DNA: TGCAGTGCTCCCAAGGATGGGGCTGGTGAGCAGTTCTTC
CDR3: CSAPKDGAGEQFF
size: -
V: TRBV20-1
J: TRBJ2-1
D: -

DNA: TGTGCCAGCAGCCATATTGGCCCGAACACTGAAGCTTTCTTT
CDR3: CASSHIGPNTEAFF
size: -
V: TRBV3-1
J: TRBJ1-1
D: -

DNA: TGTGCCAGCAGCCTAACGACTGGGGATGAGCAGTTCTTC
CDR3: CASSLTTGDEQFF
size: once
V: TRBV3-1
J: TRBJ2-1
D: -

DNA: TGTGCCAGCTCCCCCGGGACAGGGAAATCACCCCTCCACTTT
CDR3: CASSPGTGKSPLHF
size: -
V: TRBV18
J: TRBJ1-6
D: TRBD1

DNA: TGCAGCGTTGCCAAGCCGGGGTCCTACAATGAGCAGTTCTTC
CDR3: CSVAKPGSYNEQFF
size: -
V: TRBV29-1
J: TRBJ2-1
D: -

DNA: TGCGCCAGCAGTCAACCGGGTGGGGACACTGAAGCTTTCTTT
CDR3: CASSQPGGDTEAFF
size: -
V: TRBV23-1
J: TRBJ1-1
D: -

DNA: TGCAGCGTTGTGGGGGGTTTCGAAAAACTGTTTTTT
CDR3: CSVVGGFEKLFF
size: once
V: TRBV29-1
J: TRBJ1-4
D: -

DNA: TGTGCCAGCAGCCCTCTGGGGAATTATGAAGCTTTCTTT
CDR3: CASSPLGNYEAFF
size: -
V: TRBV3-1
J: TRBJ1-1
D: -

DNA: TGTGCCAGCAGCGTAGACCGCCTTGAGCGGGGGGTTTACGAGCAGTACTTC
CDR3: CASSVDRLERGVYEQYF
size: -
V: TRBV9
J: TRBJ2-7
D: TRBD2

DNA: TGTGCCAGCACCCCGGCGGGATTGGAGACCCAGTACTTC
CDR3: CASTPAGLETQYF
size: -
V: TRBV11-1
J: TRBJ2-5
D: -

DNA: TGTGCCAGCAGTTTACGGGGGGCTAGTTCACCCCTCCACTTT
CDR3: CASSLRGASSPLHF
size: -
V: TRBV27
J: TRBJ1-6
D: -

DNA: TGCAGTGCTAGAGAGGGGGTAGCTGAAAAACTGTTTTTT
CDR3: CSAREGVAEKLFF
size: -
V: TRBV20-1
J: TRBJ1-4
D: -

DNA: TGTGCCAGCAGCCTGGGGCTAGCGGGAAGCCACGAGCAGTACTTC
CDR3: CASSLGLAGSHEQYF
size: -
V: TRBV7-3
J: TRBJ2-7
D: TRBD2

DNA: TGCAGTGCTAGATCGGGGAACACTGAAGCTTTCTTT
CDR3: CSARSGNTEAFF
size: -
V: TRBV20-1
J: TRBJ1-1
D: -

DNA: TGTGCCTGGAGTGTGACATCTAACTATGGCTACACCTTC
CDR3: CAWSVTSNYGYTF
size: -
V: TRBV30
J: TRBJ1-2
D: -

DNA: TGCAGTGCGAGGAGTAGCGGGAGAAGTGTGGCCCAGTACTTC
CDR3: CSARSSGRSVAQYF
size: -
V: TRBV20-1
J: TRBJ2-5
D: TRBD2

DNA: TGTGCCAGCAGCTTGGCGGCAGGGGGCATAGACATTCAGTACTTC
CDR3: CASSLAAGGIDIQYF
size: -
V: TRBV5-4
J: TRBJ2-4
D: TRBD1

DNA: TGTGCCACCAGCATGGGACAGCGCAAATATCAAGAGACCCAGTACTTC
CDR3: CATSMGQRKYQETQYF
size: -
V: TRBV15
J: TRBJ2-5
D: TRBD1

DNA: TGTGCCACCCCCGGGGCAGGGTCCAATTCACCCCTCCACTTT
CDR3: CATPGAGSNSPLHF
size: -
V: TRBV28
J: TRBJ1-6
D: -

DNA: TGTGCCAGCAGCCTTAGACACCTAGATACGCAGTATTTT
CDR3: CASSLRHLDTQYF
size: -
V: TRBV6-5
J: TRBJ2-3
D: -

DNA: TGCAGTGCTAGGGCCCTAGCGGGGGGGAACACCGGGGAGCTGTTTTTT
CDR3: CSARALAGGNTGELFF
size: -
V: TRBV20-1
J: TRBJ2-2
D: TRBD2

DNA: TGTGCGGCGCAGAAGGATGAAAAACTGTTTTTT
CDR3: CAAQKDEKLFF
size: -
V: TRBV7-9
J: TRBJ1-4
D: -